This T cell receptor (beta chain) derives from a study of CD8+ T cells in alopecia areata. Overall study: The study gave treated patients oral tofacitinib at 5 to 10 mg twice daily. Affected scalp percentage set treated patients' severity scores. Overall study findings and caveats: Patients shared TCRs less clearly than mice did, possibly owing to HLA.

Following RNA extraction, reverse transcription yielded cDNA that acted as the sequencing template. Clones were sequenced by immunoSEQ multiplex PCR, and TCRdb holds only the in-frame ones, with some missing. The sample shows over 80,000 clones, 44% of them seen only once. Sample treatment: oral pan-JAK inhibitor, 5-10 mg twice daily. To note about this clone: The antigen is undetermined.

V lost 0 bases, J lost 3 bases, and 12 bases lay in between. The length of the CDR3 is 15 residues. Looked up from germline, CDR1 is LGHNA and CDR2 is YSLEER. This sequence originates from a human donor with alopecia areata. Here the sequenced sample was CD8+ T cells sorted from blood, taken at week 24, from a patient treated with tofacitinib. V is TRBV4-3 and J is TRBJ2-7; D remains unclear. The CDR3 reads CASSQEAAVGYEQYF. The CDR3 region has the DNA TGCGCCAGCAGCCAAGAAGCCGCCGTGGGCTACGAGCAGTACTTC.